This TCR beta chain stems from a study of graft-versus-host responses after intestinal transplantation. The overall study: Multivisceral, liver-intestinal, or isolated intestinal grafts went to recipients. Overall study results and limits: HvG clone declines early post-transplant were associated with peak circulating GvH levels.

Germline V gene lookup returns CDR1 MNHEY and CDR2 SVGAGI. The CDR3 extends over 16 amino acids. Trimming at V came to 4 bases and at J to 2 bases, leaving 7 bases not matched to a gene. TCRdb's copy holds only in-frame clones and misses some; the assay was immunoSEQ multiplex PCR. The sample consists of about 85,000 clones, roughly 90% of them appearing once. This clone was counted a single time. What it binds is not known. The sample was unstimulated CD8+ T cells sorted from spleen or lymph node cells, taken before transplant. The chain links TRBV6-5 to TRBJ2-7; 11 bases fit TRBD2. The sequence was obtained from a human donor who was the organ donor for an intestinal transplant. This chain's CDR3 is CASSFYIAGGPYEQYF. In nucleotides, the CDR3 is TGTGCCAGCAGTTTTTACATAGCGGGAGGGCCCTACGAGCAGTACTTC.